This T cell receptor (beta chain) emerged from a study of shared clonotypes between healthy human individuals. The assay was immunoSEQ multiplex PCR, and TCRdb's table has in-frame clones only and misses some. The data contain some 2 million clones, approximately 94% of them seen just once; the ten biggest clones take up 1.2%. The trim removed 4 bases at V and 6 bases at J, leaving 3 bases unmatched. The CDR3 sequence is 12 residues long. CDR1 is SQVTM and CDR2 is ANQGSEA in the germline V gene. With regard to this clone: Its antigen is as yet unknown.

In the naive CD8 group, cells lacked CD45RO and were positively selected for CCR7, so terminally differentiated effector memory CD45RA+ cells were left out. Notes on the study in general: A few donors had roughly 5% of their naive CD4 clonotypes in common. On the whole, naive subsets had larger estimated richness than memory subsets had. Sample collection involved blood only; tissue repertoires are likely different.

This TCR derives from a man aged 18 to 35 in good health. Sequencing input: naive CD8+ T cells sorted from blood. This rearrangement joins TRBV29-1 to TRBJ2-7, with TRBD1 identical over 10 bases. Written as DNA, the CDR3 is TGCAGCGTTGTGGGGGACAGGGGCGAGCAGTACTTC. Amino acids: CSVVGDRGEQYF.